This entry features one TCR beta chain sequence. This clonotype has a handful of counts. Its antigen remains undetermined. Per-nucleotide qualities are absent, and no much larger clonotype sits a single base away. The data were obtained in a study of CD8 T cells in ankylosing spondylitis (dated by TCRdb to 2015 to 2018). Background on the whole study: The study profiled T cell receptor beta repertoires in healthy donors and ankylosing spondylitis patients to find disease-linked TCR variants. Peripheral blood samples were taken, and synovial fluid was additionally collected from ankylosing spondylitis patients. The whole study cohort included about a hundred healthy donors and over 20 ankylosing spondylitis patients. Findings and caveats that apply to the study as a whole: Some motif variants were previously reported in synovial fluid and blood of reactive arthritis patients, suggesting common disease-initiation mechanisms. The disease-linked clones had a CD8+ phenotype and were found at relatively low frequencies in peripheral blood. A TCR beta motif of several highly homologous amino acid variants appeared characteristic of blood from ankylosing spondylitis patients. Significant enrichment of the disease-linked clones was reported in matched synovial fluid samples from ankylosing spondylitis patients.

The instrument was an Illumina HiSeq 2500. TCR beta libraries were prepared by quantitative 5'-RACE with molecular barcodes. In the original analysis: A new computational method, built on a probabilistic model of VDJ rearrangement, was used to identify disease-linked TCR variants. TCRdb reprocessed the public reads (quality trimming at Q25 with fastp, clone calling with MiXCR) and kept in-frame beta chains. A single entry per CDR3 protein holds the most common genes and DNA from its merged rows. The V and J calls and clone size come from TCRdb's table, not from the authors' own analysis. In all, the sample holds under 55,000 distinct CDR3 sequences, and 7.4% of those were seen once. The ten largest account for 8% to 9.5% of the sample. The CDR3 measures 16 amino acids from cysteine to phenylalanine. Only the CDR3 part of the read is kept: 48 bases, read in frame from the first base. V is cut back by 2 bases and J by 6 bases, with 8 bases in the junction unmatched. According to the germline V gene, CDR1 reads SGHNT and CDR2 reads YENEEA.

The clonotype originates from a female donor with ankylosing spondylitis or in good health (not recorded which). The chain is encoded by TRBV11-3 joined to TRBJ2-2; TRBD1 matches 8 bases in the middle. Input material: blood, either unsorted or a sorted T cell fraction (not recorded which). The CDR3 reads CASSLTSTGVAGELFF. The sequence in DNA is TGTGCCAGCAGCTTAACCTCGACAGGGGTAGCCGGGGAGCTGTTTTTT.